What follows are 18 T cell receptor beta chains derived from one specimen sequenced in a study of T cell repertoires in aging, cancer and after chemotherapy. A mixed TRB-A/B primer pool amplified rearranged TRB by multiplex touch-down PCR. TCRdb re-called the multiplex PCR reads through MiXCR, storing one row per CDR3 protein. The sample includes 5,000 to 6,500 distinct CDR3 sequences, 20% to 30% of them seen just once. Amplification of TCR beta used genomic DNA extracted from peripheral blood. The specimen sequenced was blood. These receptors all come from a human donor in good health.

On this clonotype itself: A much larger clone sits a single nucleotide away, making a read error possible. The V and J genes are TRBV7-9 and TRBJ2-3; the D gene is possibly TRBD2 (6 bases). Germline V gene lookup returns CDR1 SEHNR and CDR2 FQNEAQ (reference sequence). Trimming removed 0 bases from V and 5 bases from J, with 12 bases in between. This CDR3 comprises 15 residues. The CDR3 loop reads CASSLAVVSGDTQYF. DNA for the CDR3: TGTGCCAGCAGCTTAGCGGTGGTTAGCGGAGATACGCAGTATTTT.

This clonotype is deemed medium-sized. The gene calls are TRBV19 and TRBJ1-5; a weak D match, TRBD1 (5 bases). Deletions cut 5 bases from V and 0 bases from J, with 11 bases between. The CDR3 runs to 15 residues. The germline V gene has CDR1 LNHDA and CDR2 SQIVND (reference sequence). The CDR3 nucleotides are TGTGCCAGTAGTCAGACAGTTAATAGCAATCAGCCCCAGCATTTT. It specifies CASSQTVNSNQPQHF.

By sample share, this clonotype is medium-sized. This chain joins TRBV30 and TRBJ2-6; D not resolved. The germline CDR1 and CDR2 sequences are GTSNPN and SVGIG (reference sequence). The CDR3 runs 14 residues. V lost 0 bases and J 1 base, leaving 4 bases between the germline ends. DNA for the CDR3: TGTGCCTGGAGTGTATCTTCTGGGGCCAACGTCCTGACTTTC. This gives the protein CAWSVSSGANVLTF.

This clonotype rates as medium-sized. The CDR3 loop is CASTWKANEKLFF. Written as DNA, the CDR3 is TGTGCCAGCACATGGAAGGCTAATGAAAAACTGTTTTTT. The chain combines TRBV12-3 or TRBV12-4 with TRBJ1-4; D call uncertain. The CDR3 sequence is 13 residues long. The ends were cut back, 7 bases at V and 3 bases at J, with 9 bases in the middle.

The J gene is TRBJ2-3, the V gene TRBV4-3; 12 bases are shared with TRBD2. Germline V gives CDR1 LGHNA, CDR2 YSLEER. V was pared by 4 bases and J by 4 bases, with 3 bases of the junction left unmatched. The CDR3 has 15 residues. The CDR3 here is CASSPSGGASDTQYF. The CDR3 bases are TGCGCCAGCAGCCCTAGCGGGGGGGCCTCAGATACGCAGTATTTT.

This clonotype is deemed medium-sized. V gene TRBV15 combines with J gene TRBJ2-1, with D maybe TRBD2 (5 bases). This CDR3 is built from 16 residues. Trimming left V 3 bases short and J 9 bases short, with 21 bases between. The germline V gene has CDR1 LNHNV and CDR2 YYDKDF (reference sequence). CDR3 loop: CATSRKLGLDSGEQFF. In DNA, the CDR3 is TGTGCCACCAGCAGGAAACTAGGGTTGGATTCGGGTGAGCAGTTCTTC.

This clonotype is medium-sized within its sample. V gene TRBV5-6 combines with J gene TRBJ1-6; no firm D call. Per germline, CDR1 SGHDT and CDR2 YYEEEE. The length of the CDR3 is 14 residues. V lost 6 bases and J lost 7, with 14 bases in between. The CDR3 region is CASTERRKNSPLHF. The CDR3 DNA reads TGTGCCAGCACCGAGAGGAGAAAAAATTCACCCCTCCACTTT.

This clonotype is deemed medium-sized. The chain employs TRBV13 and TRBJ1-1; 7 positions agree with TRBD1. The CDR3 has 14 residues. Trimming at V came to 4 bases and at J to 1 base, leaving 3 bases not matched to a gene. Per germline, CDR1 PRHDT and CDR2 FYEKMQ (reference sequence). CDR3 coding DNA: TGTGCCAGCAGCTCCTACAGGGGGAACACTGAAGCTTTCTTT. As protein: CASSSYRGNTEAFF.

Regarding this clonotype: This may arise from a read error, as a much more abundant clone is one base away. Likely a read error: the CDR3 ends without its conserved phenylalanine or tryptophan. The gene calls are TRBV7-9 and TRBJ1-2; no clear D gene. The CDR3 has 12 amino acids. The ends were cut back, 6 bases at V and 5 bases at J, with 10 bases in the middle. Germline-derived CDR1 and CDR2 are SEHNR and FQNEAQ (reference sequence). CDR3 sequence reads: CASRGRRYGYTL. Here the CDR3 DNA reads TGTGCCAGCAGGGGCAGGAGGTATGGCTACACCCTC.

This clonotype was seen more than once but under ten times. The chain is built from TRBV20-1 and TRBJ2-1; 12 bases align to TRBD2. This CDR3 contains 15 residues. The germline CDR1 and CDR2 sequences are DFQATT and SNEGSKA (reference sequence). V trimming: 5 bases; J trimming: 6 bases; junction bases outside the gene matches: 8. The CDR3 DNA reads TGCAGTGCTCCATCTAGCGGGGGGGCTGGCAATGAGCAGTTCTTC. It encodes CSAPSSGGAGNEQFF.

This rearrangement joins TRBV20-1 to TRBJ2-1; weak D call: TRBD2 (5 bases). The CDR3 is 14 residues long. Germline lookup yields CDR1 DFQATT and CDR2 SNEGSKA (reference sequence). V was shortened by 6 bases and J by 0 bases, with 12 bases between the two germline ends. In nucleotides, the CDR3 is TGCAGTGCCGGCGAACGGGGCTCCTACAATGAGCAGTTCTTC. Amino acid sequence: CSAGERGSYNEQFF.

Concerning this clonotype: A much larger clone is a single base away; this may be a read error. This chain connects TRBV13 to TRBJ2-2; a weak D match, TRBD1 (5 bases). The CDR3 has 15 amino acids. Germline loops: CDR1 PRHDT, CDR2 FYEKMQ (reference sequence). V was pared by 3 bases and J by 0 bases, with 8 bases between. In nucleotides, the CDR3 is TGTGCCAGCAGCTTGGTCAGGGCGAACACCGGGGAGCTGTTTTTT. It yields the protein CASSLVRANTGELFF.

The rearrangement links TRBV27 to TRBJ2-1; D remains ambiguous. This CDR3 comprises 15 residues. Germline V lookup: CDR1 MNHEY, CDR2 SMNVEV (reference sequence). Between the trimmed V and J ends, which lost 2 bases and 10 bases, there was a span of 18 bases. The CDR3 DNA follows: TGTGCCAGCAGTTTAGTCTACCGTTTGCAAGGGGAGCAGTTCTTC. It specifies CASSLVYRLQGEQFF.

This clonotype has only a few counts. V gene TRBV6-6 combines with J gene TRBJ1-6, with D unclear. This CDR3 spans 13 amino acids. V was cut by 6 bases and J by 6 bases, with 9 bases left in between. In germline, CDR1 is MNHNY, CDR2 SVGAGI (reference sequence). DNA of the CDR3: TGTGCCAGCAGGCCCGATTTTAATTCACCCCTCCACTTT. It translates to CASRPDFNSPLHF.

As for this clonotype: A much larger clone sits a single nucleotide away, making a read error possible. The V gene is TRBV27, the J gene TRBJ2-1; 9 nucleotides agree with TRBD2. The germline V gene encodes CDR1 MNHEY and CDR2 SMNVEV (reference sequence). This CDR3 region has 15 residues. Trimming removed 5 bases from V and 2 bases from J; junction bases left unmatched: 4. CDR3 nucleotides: TGTGCCAGCAGTCCCCGACTAGCGGCCTACAATGAGCAGTTCTTC. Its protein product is CASSPRLAAYNEQFF.

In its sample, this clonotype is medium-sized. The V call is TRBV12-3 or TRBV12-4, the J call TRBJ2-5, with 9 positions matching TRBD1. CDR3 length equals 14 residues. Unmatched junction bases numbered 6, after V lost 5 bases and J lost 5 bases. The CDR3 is CASSQRTGEETQYF. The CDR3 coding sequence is TGTGCCAGCAGTCAGCGGACAGGGGAGGAGACCCAGTACTTC.

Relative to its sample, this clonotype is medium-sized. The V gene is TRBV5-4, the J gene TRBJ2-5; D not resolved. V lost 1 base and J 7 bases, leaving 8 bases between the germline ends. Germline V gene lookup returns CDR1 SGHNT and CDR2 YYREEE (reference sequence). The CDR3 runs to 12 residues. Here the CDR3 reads CASSLSTGTQYF. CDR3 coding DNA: TGTGCCAGCAGCTTGTCCACCGGGACCCAGTACTTC.

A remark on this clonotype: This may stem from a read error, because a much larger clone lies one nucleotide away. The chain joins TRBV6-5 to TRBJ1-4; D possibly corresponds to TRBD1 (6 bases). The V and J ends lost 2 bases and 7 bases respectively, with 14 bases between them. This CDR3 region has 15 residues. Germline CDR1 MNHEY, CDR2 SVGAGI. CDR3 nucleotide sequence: TGTGCCAGCAGTTACGGGGCCAGGGGTATTGAAAAACTGTTTTTT. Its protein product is CASSYGARGIEKLFF.